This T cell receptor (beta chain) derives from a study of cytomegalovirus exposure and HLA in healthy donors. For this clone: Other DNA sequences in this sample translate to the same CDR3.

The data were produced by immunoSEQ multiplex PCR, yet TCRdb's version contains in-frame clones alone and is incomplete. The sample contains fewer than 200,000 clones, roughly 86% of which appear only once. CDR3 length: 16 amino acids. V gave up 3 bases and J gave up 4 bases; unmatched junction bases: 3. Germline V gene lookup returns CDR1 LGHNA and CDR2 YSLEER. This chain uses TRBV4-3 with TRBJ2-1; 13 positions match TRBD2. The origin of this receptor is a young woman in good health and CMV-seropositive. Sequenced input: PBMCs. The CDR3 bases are TGCGCCAGCAGCCAGGGACTAGCGGGGAGTTACAATGAGCAGTTCTTC. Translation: CASSQGLAGSYNEQFF.